A selection of T cell receptor beta chains follows, all from one sample in a study of CD8+CD57+ T cells in acquired aplastic anemia. Using its own MiXCR run on the reads, TCRdb lists one record per CDR3 protein. Of 86,000 or so distinct CDR3 sequences listed, roughly half were seen once; the top ten hold about 66%. The sample consisted of sorted CD4+, CD8+, or CD8+CD57+ T cells (not recorded which) from PBMCs. The receptors shown here come from a human donor in good health, serving as a control. The CDR3 runs from the conserved cysteine through the conserved F or W.

CASSFSSSGDSTDTQYF | TRBV13
CASSPRTGNTIYF | TRBV7-8
CASRLRGVAETQYF | TRBV2
CASSIGSGRANEQFF | TRBV19
CASSPVKVEQFF | TRBV5-8
CASRLSPGVGETQYF | TRBV7-2
CSVSQTRQETQYF | TRBV29-1
CASGRGGRDTQYF | TRBV7-3
CASSRIYASGKADEKLFF | TRBV6-1
CSVERDNGGTQYF | TRBV29-1
CATSFGQAIYGYTF | TRBV24-1
CAISDLGLNTEAFF | TRBV10-3
CASSPRNVLTF | TRBV2
CAIRANTEAFF | TRBV7-9
CASSPSLARGETQYF | TRBV25-1
CSVEGQDNYGYTF | TRBV29-1
CASSPGLSLGEQYF | TRBV27
CASSFDGSSYNEQFF | TRBV19
CASSGQGAYYGYTF | TRBV25-1
CASSLSDRAGQPQHF | TRBV7-6
CSVELGGEGAFF | TRBV29-1
CASGGTELEAFF | TRBV19
CASISYTGELFF | TRBV5-1
CASSSGGDRKTQYF | TRBV12-3/TRBV12-4
CASSYLDREQFF | TRBV5-6
CASSYSMAGEQFF | TRBV10-3
CASSPLQGTIINSPLHF | TRBV14
CASTRTLAGGNEQFF | TRBV2
CASSSDTIDTQYF | TRBV7-9
CSVAGRLNTEAFF | TRBV29-1
CSATKLIRDLPYEQYF | TRBV20-1
CASSSPNSGTSKTYEQYF | TRBV12-3/TRBV12-4
CASSIGTSRDLTNEQFF | TRBV19
CSVSHPTDNTEAFF | TRBV29-1
CASSQTSYYEQYF | TRBV11-2
CATSPDGAPVYNEQFF | TRBV15
CASRTGPSSYEQYF | TRBV19
CASRPGTSGHNEQFF | TRBV12-3/TRBV12-4
CASSPGRKETQYF | TRBV7-6